This T cell receptor beta chain was captured by sequencing in a study of PD-1 blockade in classical Hodgkin lymphoma. TCRdb's copy holds only in-frame clones and misses some; the assay was immunoSEQ multiplex PCR. The table shows approximately 28,000 clones, with 65% to 80% occurring only once. V was clipped by 6 bases and J by 8 bases, with 11 bases between them. Germline-derived CDR1 and CDR2 are LNHDA and SQIVND (reference sequence). The CDR3 runs to 12 residues. Findings and limits, study-wide: The origin of the repertoire differences remains undefined, with disease activity or prior therapy as possible causes. CD4+ TCR diversity climbed significantly by C4D1, unlike CD8+ TCR diversity. Relative to healthy donors, newly diagnosed patients reportedly had lower baseline TCR diversity, which was reported as lower still in relapsed/refractory patients.

As concerns this clone: Its antigen is as yet unknown.

The time point denotes: cycle 4 day 1 (C4D1), after more than five weeks of nivolumab. All patients relapsed after autologous stem cell transplantation, and brentuximab vedotin exposure varied. The CD4+ T cells used were purified from thawed PBMCs through magnetic negative selection. Sequenced here: CD4+ T cells from blood, sampled before the fourth cycle of nivolumab. The receptor comes from a human donor with classical Hodgkin lymphoma. The chain recombines TRBV19 with TRBJ1-3; D gene ambiguous. CDR3 DNA sequence: TGTGCCAGTAGCAGGACTCGGGACACCATATATTTT. Amino acids: CASSRTRDTIYF.